This T cell receptor beta chain appears in the sequencing data of a study of somatic mutations in cytotoxic T cells in rheumatoid arthritis (dated by TCRdb to 2016 to 2017). Describing the broader study: Sorted V beta1+ cells also underwent TCRB sequencing, and some V beta antibody-stained T-cell populations were flow-sorted at nearly 100% purity on a FACSAria II or Sony SH800. Patient and control groups had essentially identical median ages. TCRB deep sequencing was performed for under 75 rheumatoid arthritis patients and more than 15 healthy controls. The study asked whether expanded CD8+ T-cell clones in newly diagnosed, untreated rheumatoid arthritis carry somatic mutations, and used TCRB deep sequencing to characterize clonality. Results the study describes overall, beyond this receptor: CD8+ T-cell clonality did not differ significantly between rheumatoid arthritis patients and age-matched healthy controls. In about an eighth of the roughly 65 patients the largest CD8+ clone exceeded 20% of CD8+ cells, and several identical CD8+ TCRB sequences were shared between blood and synovial fluid. The slight TRBV07 underrepresentation in patients was not adjusted for multiple comparisons. CD8+ clonality increased with age in patients (Spearman r of about 0.45) but not in healthy controls. Viral specificity could not be ruled out by absence from virus-specific databases, and the antigen targets of the expanded CD8+ clones remained unknown.

The approximately 20 healthy controls were blood donors whose buffy coats were used; they had a median age of around 56 years (range 21-70), and roughly 50% were female. CD4+ and CD8+ cells were isolated by positive magnetic bead selection on an AutoMACS, and purity was checked by flow cytometry. Peripheral blood mononuclear cells were obtained using density gradient separation with Ficoll-Paque PLUS. Nucleospin Tissue or Tissue XS kits were used to extract DNA from CD4-enriched, CD8-enriched or PBMC samples, and a Qubit 2.0 fluorometer was used for quantification. The CDR3 contains 13 residues, cysteine and phenylalanine counted. Just the 39-base CDR3 DNA is kept, in frame starting at base 1. V was cut back by 4 bases and J by 4 bases, leaving a gap of 8 bases between them. CDR1 and CDR2, looked up from the germline V gene (reference sequence), are MNHEY and SMNVEV. Note on this clone: Its target antigen remains unknown. There are no base qualities to consult, and no much larger clone falls within one base.

TCRB CDR3 sequencing used the immunoSEQ assay on genomic DNA. On the study's bioinformatics: Only productive TCRB rearrangements were included in the analyses. Clonality was expressed as a Shannon entropy-based productive clonality index, with each clone defined by a unique TCRB CDR3 sequence. To calculate repertoire overlap between two samples, the template counts of each clone were considered relative to each sample's total templates. A correlation with a Spearman r of 0.55 to 0.65 was found between V-gene usage by flow cytometry and V-gene usage by TCRB sequencing. TCRdb limited this immuneACCESS table to in-frame rearrangements with V and J called. A share of clones is missing; checked studies link under half to unresolved V genes, and the rest is unexplained. That table supplies the V and J calls and clone size; D and trimming were determined from the DNA. This sample has about 20,000 clones in its table, and around 85% of those were observed once. The top ten clones comprise 15% of the sample.

The V and J genes are TRBV27 and TRBJ1-5; the D gene identity is not certain. The origin of this receptor is a man aged 35 to 55 in good health. The sequenced material came from CD8+ T cells sorted from blood. The CDR3 here reads CASSWTSNQPQHF. The DNA is TGTGCCAGCAGTTGGACCTCGAATCAGCCCCAGCATTTT.